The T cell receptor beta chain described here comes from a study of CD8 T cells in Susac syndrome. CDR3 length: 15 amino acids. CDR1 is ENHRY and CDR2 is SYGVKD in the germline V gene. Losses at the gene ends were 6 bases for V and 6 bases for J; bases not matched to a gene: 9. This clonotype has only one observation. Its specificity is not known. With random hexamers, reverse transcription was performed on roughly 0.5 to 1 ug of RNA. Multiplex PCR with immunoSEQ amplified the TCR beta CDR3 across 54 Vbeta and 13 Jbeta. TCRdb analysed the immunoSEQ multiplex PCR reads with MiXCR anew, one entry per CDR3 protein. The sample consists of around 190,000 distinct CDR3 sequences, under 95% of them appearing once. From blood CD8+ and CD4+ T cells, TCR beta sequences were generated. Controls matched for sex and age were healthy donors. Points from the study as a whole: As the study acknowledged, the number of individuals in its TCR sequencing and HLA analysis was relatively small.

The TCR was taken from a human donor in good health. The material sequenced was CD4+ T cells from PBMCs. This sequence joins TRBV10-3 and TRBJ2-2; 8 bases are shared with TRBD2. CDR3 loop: CAISPGGGLAGELFF. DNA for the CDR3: TGTGCCATCAGCCCGGGGGGGGGTCTCGCCGGGGAGCTGTTTTTT.